This entry lists 9 T cell receptor beta chains sequenced from one sample in a study of cytomegalovirus exposure and HLA in healthy donors. The PCR made use of 60 Vbeta and 13 Jbeta primers. Some clones are missing from TCRdb's copy, which holds only in-frame ones; the method was immunoSEQ multiplex PCR. This table lists 65,000 to 85,000 clones. Input material: PBMCs. These receptors were obtained from a female donor in good health and CMV-seropositive.

The gene calls are TRBV5-1 and TRBJ2-7; D might be TRBD2 (6 bases). V was trimmed by 4 bases and J by 2 bases, leaving 13 bases between them. This CDR3 spans 14 amino acids. Germline loops: CDR1 SGHRS, CDR2 YFSETQ. The CDR3, as DNA: TGCGCCAGCAGCGACCGTAGCGGACCCTACGAGCAGTACTTC. Its translation: CASSDRSGPYEQYF.

The chain employs TRBV10-1 and TRBJ1-5; the D gene is possibly TRBD1 (6 bases). Trimming left V 2 bases short and J 6 bases short, with 11 bases between. This CDR3 is 14 amino acids long. The germline CDR1 and CDR2 sequences are WNHNN and SYGVQD (reference sequence). The CDR3 protein is CASSEGDTGQPQHF. In nucleotides, the CDR3 is TGCGCCAGCAGTGAGGGGGACACGGGTCAGCCCCAGCATTTT.

The V gene is TRBV27, the J gene TRBJ2-6; D is ambiguous. CDR1 is MNHEY and CDR2 is SMNVEV in the germline V gene (reference sequence). CDR3 length: 18 amino acids. V was clipped by 6 bases and J by 1 base, with 19 bases between them. In nucleotides, the CDR3 is TGTGCCAGCAGCTCCTTCGGTCCTACGGTGTCTGGGGCCAACGTCCTGACTTTC. This translates into CASSSFGPTVSGANVLTF.

The chain links TRBV28 to TRBJ1-1; 7 bases are shared with TRBD1. Germline V gene lookup returns CDR1 MDHEN and CDR2 SYDVKM. The CDR3 totals 14 residues. Losses at the gene ends were 5 bases for V and 1 base for J; bases not matched to a gene: 4. CDR3 in amino acids: CASSRGTANTEAFF. For the CDR3, the DNA is TGTGCCAGCAGTCGCGGGACAGCGAACACTGAAGCTTTCTTT. Looking up the rest from reference TRBV28 and TRBJ1-1 gives the full variable domain: DVKVTQSSRYLVKRTGEKVFLECVQDMDHENMFWYRQDPGLGLRLIYFSYDVKMKEKGDIPEGYSVSREKKERFSLILESASTNQTSMYLCASSRGTANTEAFFGQGTRLTVV.

The chain is built from TRBV19 and TRBJ1-4; tentatively, D is TRBD1 (6 bases). The CDR3 contains 17 residues. Trimming shortened V by 7 bases and J by 4 bases, and 22 bases separated the two germline ends. Germline V gene data show CDR1 as LNHDA and CDR2 as SQIVND (reference sequence). The CDR3 bases are TGTGCCAGTACCATAGGAGCCAGGGGCTCCCATAATGAAAAACTGTTTTTT. Translating gives CASTIGARGSHNEKLFF.

The chain combines TRBV5-1 with TRBJ2-7; TRBD1 agrees at 7 bases. CDR3 length equals 13 residues. Germline-derived CDR1 and CDR2 are SGHRS and YFSETQ. With V trimmed by 5 bases and J by 3 bases, 5 bases remained unmatched. CDR3 sequence: CASRTGSDYEQYF. The CDR3 DNA is TGCGCCAGCAGGACAGGGTCTGACTACGAGCAGTACTTC.

CDR3 DNA: TGTGCCTGGGTTCTTAGCGGGGTCAATGAGCAGTTCTTC. This encodes CAWVLSGVNEQFF. The rearrangement links TRBV30 to TRBJ2-1, with TRBD2 matching over 8 bases. J was trimmed by 6 bases and V by 5 bases; bases with no gene match: 6. Germline-derived CDR1 and CDR2 are GTSNPN and SVGIG (reference sequence). There are 13 residues in the CDR3. Together with reference TRBV30 and TRBJ2-1, the CDR3 gives the full variable domain: SQTIHQWPATLVQPVGSPLSLECTVEGTSNPNLYWYRQAAGRGLQLLFYSVGIGQISSEVPQNLSASRPQDRQFILSSKKLLLSDSGFYLCAWVLSGVNEQFFGPGTRLTVL.

The rearrangement uses TRBV18 and TRBJ2-5; possibly TRBD2 for D (5 bases). The germline V gene has CDR1 KGHSH and CDR2 LQKENI. The germline V and J ends were trimmed by 2 bases and 5 bases, with 15 bases remaining between them. This CDR3 is 15 amino acids long. The CDR3 DNA reads TGTGCCAGCTCACCAGCTAGTGGTCAGCGGGAGACCCAGTACTTC. Residues: CASSPASGQRETQYF.

The chain uses TRBV4-2 and TRBJ2-6; D gene uncertain. Germline V CDR1 and CDR2: LGHNA, YNFKEQ. V was cut by 0 bases and J by 0 bases, with 12 bases left in between. The CDR3 sequence is 18 residues long. CDR3 bases: TGTGCCAGCAGCCAAGAGGTCAGGTTGTTCTCTGGGGCCAACGTCCTGACTTTC. It codes for CASSQEVRLFSGANVLTF.